A single sample gave rise to the 14 T cell receptor beta chains below, sequenced in a study of blood T cell repertoires in COVID-19. Clones were sequenced by immunoSEQ multiplex PCR, and TCRdb holds only the in-frame ones, with some missing. This repertoire shows 120,000 or so clones, approximately 87% found once; its top ten account for under 4%. Sequencing used peripheral blood. The receptor source for this set is a man in his sixties with acute or convalescent COVID-19.

The chain recombines TRBV29-1 with TRBJ2-7; tentative D call: TRBD1 (6 bases). Trimming took off 7 bases at V and 3 bases at J, with 16 bases between the two ends. CDR1 SQVTM and CDR2 ANQGSEA come from the germline V gene. CDR3 length: 13 amino acids. Written as DNA, the CDR3 is TGCAGCGCCCGGCTGCAGGGGTTCTACGAGCAGTACTTC. It is translated as CSARLQGFYEQYF.

The chain carries TRBV23-1 and TRBJ1-6; no reliable D call. TRBV23-1 is an open reading frame whose function is uncertain. V lost 0 bases and J lost 3, with 9 bases in between. The CDR3 runs to 16 residues. The CDR3 region has the DNA TGCGCCAGCAGTCAATCCGGGATTAACTATAATTCACCCCTCCACTTT. This codes for CASSQSGINYNSPLHF.

V and J are TRBV6-6 and TRBJ2-7; D perhaps matches TRBD1 (5 bases). This CDR3 comprises 12 residues. The V and J ends lost 10 bases and 2 bases respectively, with 12 bases between them. Per germline, CDR1 MNHNY and CDR2 SVGAGI (reference sequence). CDR3 amino acids: CATQGMTYEQYF. The CDR3 nucleotides read TGTGCCACCCAGGGAATGACCTACGAGCAGTACTTC.

The chain uses TRBV5-6 and TRBJ1-6; TRBD1 agrees at 11 bases. CDR1 is SGHDT, CDR2 YYEEEE, per germline. The CDR3 spans 15 residues. With 0 bases clipped from V and 8 bases from J, the junction kept 1 base outside the gene matches. CDR3 nucleotides: TGTGCCAGCAGCTTGGTGGGACAGGGGGATTCACCCCTCCACTTT. The encoded protein is CASSLVGQGDSPLHF.

This chain links TRBV28 with TRBJ1-6; weak D call: TRBD1 (5 bases). The CDR3 contains 15 residues. Germline lookup yields CDR1 MDHEN and CDR2 SYDVKM. Trimming left V 3 bases short and J 3 bases short, with 9 bases between. In DNA, the CDR3 is TGTGCCAGCAGTTTTATGGGGGGCTATAATTCACCCCTCCACTTT. Its protein product is CASSFMGGYNSPLHF. The full variable domain, its missing parts supplied by reference TRBV28 and TRBJ1-6, is DVKVTQSSRYLVKRTGEKVFLECVQDMDHENMFWYRQDPGLGLRLIYFSYDVKMKEKGDIPEGYSVSREKKERFSLILESASTNQTSMYLCASSFMGGYNSPLHFGNGTRLTVT.

The V gene is TRBV2, the J gene TRBJ2-2; perhaps TRBD2 as D (7 bases). Trimming took off 8 bases at V and 4 bases at J, with 17 bases between the two ends. There are 15 residues in the CDR3. The V gene's germline CDR1 is SNHLY and CDR2 FYNNEI. CDR3 loop: CASGGGGSGTGELFF. In DNA, the CDR3 is TGTGCCAGCGGGGGGGGCGGGAGCGGCACCGGGGAGCTGTTTTTT.

The gene calls are TRBV5-8 and TRBJ2-2; D might be TRBD1 (6 bases). Germline assignment: CDR1 SGHTS and CDR2 YDEGEE. The CDR3 is 15 amino acids. V gave up 5 bases and J gave up 2 bases, with 13 bases separating them. In nucleotides, the CDR3 is TGTGCCAGCAGTCTAGGGGGAACCAACACCGGGGAGCTGTTTTTT. Translation gives CASSLGGTNTGELFF.

The V call is TRBV5-5, the J call TRBJ2-1; possibly TRBD1 for D (6 bases). The CDR3 extends over 15 amino acids. Germline loops: CDR1 SGHKS, CDR2 YYEKEE (reference sequence). V lost 0 bases and J lost 2, with 9 bases in between. CDR3 DNA sequence: TGTGCCAGCAGCTTGGGGACAGCAACCTACAATGAGCAGTTCTTC. This sequence encodes CASSLGTATYNEQFF. Full variable domain (missing parts from reference TRBV5-5 and TRBJ2-1): DAGVTQSPTHLIKTRGQQVTLRCSPISGHKSVSWYQQVLGQGPQFIFQYYEKEERGRGNFPDRFSARQFPNYSSELNVNALLLGDSALYLCASSLGTATYNEQFFGPGTRLTVL.

V is TRBV7-9 and J is TRBJ2-3; 9 nucleotides agree with TRBD2. Trimming took 5 bases from V and 2 from J; bases not matched to a gene: 8. The CDR3 is 16 residues long. The germline V gene encodes CDR1 SEHNR and CDR2 FQNEAQ (reference sequence). The CDR3 sequence is CASSKGLAGATDTQYF. The DNA for the CDR3 is TGTGCCAGCAGCAAGGGACTAGCTGGGGCCACAGATACGCAGTATTTT.

The chain uses TRBV10-3 and TRBJ2-3; TRBD2 aligns across 12 bases. Per germline, CDR1 ENHRY and CDR2 SYGVKD. The CDR3 is 14 amino acids. Losses at the gene ends were 6 bases for V and 6 bases for J; bases not matched to a gene: 4. Written as DNA, the CDR3 is TGTGCCATCAGGACTAGCGGGAGATCGGATACGCAGTATTTT. Translated: CAIRTSGRSDTQYF.

The chain is built from TRBV3-1 (or the pseudogene TRBV3-2) and TRBJ1-1; maybe TRBD1 (5 bases). V was clipped by 0 bases and J by 10 bases, with 9 bases between them. From germline, CDR1 is LGHDT and CDR2 YNNKEL (reference sequence). The CDR3 consists of 12 residues. CDR3 protein: CASSQEGVGAFF. The CDR3 nucleotides are TGTGCCAGCAGCCAAGAAGGGGTGGGAGCTTTCTTT.

The CDR3 coding sequence is TGTGCCAGCAGCTCCCGGGGTAGCGGGAGTTCAGATACGCAGTATTTT. Its translation is CASSSRGSGSSDTQYF. The chain has TRBV7-2 and TRBJ2-3; 9 bases align to TRBD2. Germline V gene data show CDR1 as SGHTA and CDR2 as FQGNSA. The V segment lost 4 bases and the J segment 4 bases; nucleotides outside the gene matches: 9. The CDR3 is made up of 16 amino acids.

The chain employs TRBV28 and TRBJ1-2; the D is unclear. There are 15 residues in the CDR3. Per germline, CDR1 MDHEN and CDR2 SYDVKM. Trimming shortened V by 5 bases and J by 8 bases, and 21 bases separated the two germline ends. As DNA, the CDR3 is TGTGCCAGCAGTCTCTCGGGGAGTTCTATAAGGGGCTACACCTTC. Amino acid sequence: CASSLSGSSIRGYTF.

V is TRBV6-2 or TRBV6-3 and J is TRBJ2-7; 11 positions agree with TRBD1. Germline lookup yields CDR1 MNHEY and CDR2 SVGEGT. The J segment lost 7 bases and the V segment lost 6 bases, leaving 5 bases of the junction unmatched. The CDR3 loop spans 13 amino acids. The CDR3 coding sequence is TGTGCCAGCAGCGGACAGGGGGCTGGTGAGCAGTACTTC. Translation gives CASSGQGAGEQYF.